This is a list of T cell receptor beta chains from one sample in a study of cytomegalovirus exposure and HLA in healthy donors. Sequencing used immunoSEQ multiplex PCR; TCRdb keeps in-frame clones, though not all of them. The sample holds around 170,000 clones; roughly 84% are singletons and the top ten take 0.35% to 0.4%. The sequencing sample was made of PBMCs. The source of these receptors is a boy younger than 10 in good health and CMV-seronegative. The CDR3 runs from the conserved cysteine through the conserved F or W. Fields, in order: J gene, V gene, clone size, CDR3 protein. A row's size may be missing; if present it is once, few, many or a size class.

j_call: -
v_call: TRBV29-1
clone_size: -
cdr3_aa: CSVGQGGNEQYF

j_call: TRBJ2-2
v_call: TRBV7-6
clone_size: -
cdr3_aa: CASSPTLSTGAGELFF

j_call: TRBJ2-5
v_call: TRBV5-1
clone_size: -
cdr3_aa: CASSPGPSSPQYF

j_call: TRBJ1-5
v_call: TRBV11-2
clone_size: once
cdr3_aa: CASSRDRGNQPQHF

j_call: TRBJ1-2
v_call: TRBV10-3
clone_size: -
cdr3_aa: CATPQRGNNYGYTF

j_call: TRBJ2-1
v_call: TRBV5-1
clone_size: -
cdr3_aa: CASSLEGQGFNEQFF

j_call: TRBJ2-2
v_call: TRBV27
clone_size: -
cdr3_aa: CASSPMPGELFF

j_call: TRBJ2-7
v_call: TRBV4-2
clone_size: -
cdr3_aa: CASSQLGTSGRAQEEQYF

j_call: TRBJ1-4
v_call: TRBV2
clone_size: -
cdr3_aa: CASLRDSLNEKLFF

j_call: TRBJ2-1
v_call: TRBV5-1
clone_size: -
cdr3_aa: CASDVAGSLYNEQFF

j_call: TRBJ2-5
v_call: TRBV30
clone_size: -
cdr3_aa: CAWRTLTGGPEEQYF

j_call: TRBJ2-7
v_call: TRBV19
clone_size: -
cdr3_aa: CASAGLAGNEQYF

j_call: TRBJ1-2
v_call: TRBV10-3
clone_size: -
cdr3_aa: CAISESSGIYTF

j_call: TRBJ1-1
v_call: TRBV5-1
clone_size: -
cdr3_aa: CASSLVVGTVEAFF

j_call: TRBJ1-2
v_call: TRBV29-1
clone_size: -
cdr3_aa: CSGDRWGGNGYTF

j_call: TRBJ2-7
v_call: TRBV15
clone_size: -
cdr3_aa: CATRLSRALGEQYF

j_call: TRBJ1-1
v_call: TRBV28
clone_size: -
cdr3_aa: CASSLLLGEGPNTEAFF

j_call: TRBJ2-7
v_call: TRBV7-6
clone_size: -
cdr3_aa: CASSLGSGYEQYF

j_call: TRBJ2-7
v_call: TRBV27
clone_size: -
cdr3_aa: CASSLYRDVRLEQYF

j_call: TRBJ2-5
v_call: TRBV6-1
clone_size: -
cdr3_aa: CASSVDRGGTQYF

j_call: TRBJ2-3
v_call: TRBV5-1
clone_size: -
cdr3_aa: CASSLVAGPDTQYF

j_call: TRBJ2-1
v_call: TRBV15
clone_size: few
cdr3_aa: CATSRTADNEQFF

j_call: TRBJ1-4
v_call: TRBV28
clone_size: -
cdr3_aa: CASSPLAQDRDVVANEKLFF

j_call: TRBJ2-1
v_call: TRBV6-1
clone_size: -
cdr3_aa: CASSELSGPDPGNEQFF

j_call: -
v_call: TRBV6-1
clone_size: -
cdr3_aa: CASSEQGISSYEQYF

j_call: TRBJ2-1
v_call: TRBV15
clone_size: -
cdr3_aa: CATSRVRGGGRSRVEQFF

j_call: TRBJ2-7
v_call: TRBV19
clone_size: -
cdr3_aa: CASSGATGIDEQYF

j_call: TRBJ1-2
v_call: TRBV6-6
clone_size: once
cdr3_aa: CASSYTGENYGYTF

j_call: TRBJ2-3
v_call: TRBV4-1
clone_size: -
cdr3_aa: CASSSGTSGSHTDTQYF

j_call: TRBJ1-2
v_call: TRBV4-1
clone_size: -
cdr3_aa: CASSQPIEGSQHGYTF

j_call: TRBJ1-4
v_call: TRBV4-1
clone_size: -
cdr3_aa: CASSQGQATNEKLFF

j_call: TRBJ2-7
v_call: TRBV6-1
clone_size: -
cdr3_aa: CASGGTGGYEQYF

j_call: TRBJ2-6
v_call: TRBV7-6
clone_size: -
cdr3_aa: CASSLGQGNSGANVLTF

j_call: TRBJ1-1
v_call: TRBV4-1
clone_size: -
cdr3_aa: CASSQLLYRQLNTEAFF

j_call: TRBJ2-7
v_call: TRBV30
clone_size: few
cdr3_aa: CAWSKRLALEQYF

j_call: TRBJ2-5
v_call: TRBV5-6
clone_size: -
cdr3_aa: CASSLGLAGQETQYF

j_call: TRBJ2-5
v_call: TRBV2
clone_size: -
cdr3_aa: CASGEFRGPQETQYF

j_call: TRBJ2-1
v_call: TRBV7-2
clone_size: few
cdr3_aa: CASSLRSGLEQFF

j_call: -
v_call: TRBV6-1
clone_size: -
cdr3_aa: CASSEYGLALSYDEQYF

j_call: TRBJ2-3
v_call: TRBV10-1
clone_size: -
cdr3_aa: CASSPRGQDTQYF

j_call: TRBJ1-1
v_call: TRBV6-5
clone_size: few
cdr3_aa: CASRKQGDEAFF

j_call: TRBJ2-1
v_call: TRBV19
clone_size: -
cdr3_aa: CASISGRAGNEQFF

j_call: TRBJ2-1
v_call: TRBV5-4
clone_size: -
cdr3_aa: CASSTAGGSYNEQFF

j_call: -
v_call: TRBV4-1
clone_size: -
cdr3_aa: CASSHGDFSYEQYF

j_call: TRBJ2-3
v_call: TRBV4-1
clone_size: -
cdr3_aa: CASSPRGDLWYDTQYF

j_call: TRBJ1-4
v_call: TRBV30
clone_size: -
cdr3_aa: CAWSGGDRATNEKLFF

j_call: TRBJ2-7
v_call: TRBV4-2
clone_size: -
cdr3_aa: CASSYREETYEQYF

j_call: TRBJ2-7
v_call: TRBV10-1
clone_size: -
cdr3_aa: CASSDPSYQAGGNPSYEQYF